This entry is about one T cell receptor (beta chain). Its antigen remains unidentified. No much larger clone exists at a distance of one base, and base qualities are not known. Using immunoSEQ, frozen genomic DNA was subjected to high-throughput TCRbeta CDR3 sequencing, a process that included PCR amplification, mapping, bias correction and internal controls. The study's processing was this. Productive rearrangements were retained, and unique TCRbeta sequences were defined by the CDR3 nucleotide sequence together with the V and J gene. A sequence counted as donor-reactive only if the sequence showed at least 5-fold expansion in CFSE-low cells compared with unstimulated pre-transplant cells and had a frequency of at least 0.01%. Per-subject minimum frequency thresholds, based on the lowest-template unstimulated sample, ensured at least 90% detection power. Jensen-Shannon divergence between the top 1000 TCRbeta sequences post- versus pre-transplant served as the measure of repertoire turnover. Two-sided Fisher's exact tests were used to test for changes in the detection of donor-reactive sequences. TCRdb obtained this table from immuneACCESS and retained in-frame rearrangements with V and J assigned. These tables miss some clones; where compared with another copy, unresolved V genes account for less than half of the shortfall, and the remainder is unexplained. The V and J calls and clone size were taken over from that table, and D and trimming were inferred from the DNA. The sample contains about 70,000 clones, over 70% of them found a single time. Approximately 0.81% of the sample comes from the top ten.

Unstimulated PBMCs, after thawing, were stained for CD3, CD4 and CD8 and then FACS-sorted into CD3+CD4+ and CD3+CD8+ populations. All 8 studied subjects were randomized to immunosuppression withdrawal. The Qiagen DNeasy Blood and Tissue Kit was used to isolate genomic DNA. The germline V gene yields SGHRS for CDR1 and YFSETQ for CDR2. Trimming costs V 2 bases and J 3 bases, and their ends lie 5 bases apart. The CDR3 holds 12 amino acids from the cysteine to the phenylalanine. Only the CDR3 portion is preserved as DNA: 36 bases, with reading frame beginning at the first base. This record belongs to a study of T cell clones after liver transplantation (dated by TCRdb to the late 2010s). Broadly, across the study: Samples were obtained from ITN030ST, a randomized trial in which withdrawal of immunosuppression was attempted within 2 years of liver transplantation. Donor-reactive T cell clones were identified by TCRbeta sequencing following a pre-transplant mixed lymphocyte reaction and were subsequently tracked in post-transplant blood. Third party-reactive TCRbeta sequences from pre-transplant MLRs were also identified as an antigen-independent comparator for donor-reactive sequences. Of the eight recipients, three were HCV-positive, while the remaining recipients had been transplanted for non-autoimmune, non-viral indications. Until randomization at 12-24 months post-transplant, subjects were given standard immunosuppression, with no induction therapy. Tolerance meant complete immunosuppression withdrawal for at least one year without liver enzymes rising beyond twice the upper limit of normal. Blood samples were collected pre-transplant, then pre-randomization ahead of withdrawal, and finally post-randomization once withdrawal had either been completed or failed. The studied cohort comprised 8 liver transplant recipients, 3 classified as tolerant and 5 as non-tolerant. Findings and caveats that apply to the study as a whole: After accounting for repertoire turnover, donor-reactive detection was significantly reduced in 7 of 8 subjects for CD4 and 8 of 8 for CD8. Circulating donor-reactive CD4 TCRbeta sequences fell significantly post-transplant in 5 of 8 subjects, irrespective of tolerance or HCV status. Conclusions were preliminary, limited by small, heterogeneous patient numbers and non-standardized post-transplant time points. A greater decline was seen for donor-reactive sequences than for third party-reactive sequences, suggesting partial antigen-specific deletion unrelated to withdrawal success. In two subjects, low numbers of available donor cells limited the measurable donor-reactive repertoire. Since no allograft tissue specimens were available, donor-reactive T cells may have migrated into the graft instead of being deleted.

The rearranged chain carries TRBV5-1 and TRBJ2-5; the D gene is not confidently resolved. The receptor was isolated from a human patient who received a liver transplant. Some T cells seen after a transplant may have their origin in the graft donor. Material: CD4+ T cells from blood, obtained 12 months after liver transplant. The CDR3 protein sequence reads: CASSFTKETQYF. The DNA sequence is given as TGCGCCAGCAGCTTCACCAAAGAGACCCAGTACTTC. This CDR3, with the reference TRBV5-1 and TRBJ2-5 proteins standing in past its ends, gives the full variable domain KAGVTQTPRYLIKTRGQQVTLSCSPISGHRSVSWYQQTPGQGLQFLFEYFSETQRNKGNFPGRFSGRQFSNSRSEMNVSTLELGDSALYLCASSFTKETQYFGPGTRLLVL.